This T cell receptor (beta chain) came from a study of T cell responses to AZD1222 COVID-19 vaccine. Here immunoSEQ multiplex PCR was the method, and the copy in TCRdb shows in-frame clones only, minus some. This repertoire shows 180,000 or so clones, around 92% found once; its top ten account for 1.3%. Between the trimmed V and J ends, which lost 6 bases and 6 bases, there was a span of 24 bases. The CDR3 consists of 16 residues. Per germline, CDR1 LGHDT and CDR2 YNNKEL (reference sequence). This chain uses TRBV3-1 (or the pseudogene TRBV3-2) with TRBJ2-7; D could derive from TRBD1 or TRBD2 (6 bases each). The source is an adult who received the AZD1222 COVID-19 vaccine. This specimen was peripheral blood, taken 28 days after the second AZD1222 dose. CDR3 DNA: TGTGCCAGCAGGCATGGGGGCGGCGGGGCGGGTGGCGAGCAGTACTTC. It translates to CASRHGGGGAGGEQYF.